A single TCR beta chain is shown here with its context. Its target is not known. The sample is drawn from a study of blood T cells in healthy people across ages. Notes on the study in general: Unsorted PBMC material precluded a definitive naive versus antigen-experienced comparison. Among long-lived donors, naive CD4+ cells were more numerous and diversity higher than in aged donors.

Then a second PCR, running roughly 7 to 11 cycles, was carried out with a sample-barcoded 5' primer and a J-beta primer mix. TCRdb itself ran the 5' RACE reads through MiXCR, one entry per CDR3 protein. This sample has around 1,500,000 distinct CDR3 sequences; 28% occur once, and the top ten carry 7% to 9%. CDR1 and CDR2 from the germline V gene are SNHLY and FYNNEI. CDR3 length: 14 residues. Trimming removed 5 bases from V and 13 bases from J, with 21 bases in between. The chain employs TRBV2 and TRBJ2-4; no firm D call. This receptor was taken from a woman aged 25 to 39 in good health. The specimen sequenced was blood. The CDR3 is CASSPNGIRNEQYF. The CDR3 DNA reads TGTGCCAGCAGTCCGAATGGGATACGCAATGAGCAGTACTTC.